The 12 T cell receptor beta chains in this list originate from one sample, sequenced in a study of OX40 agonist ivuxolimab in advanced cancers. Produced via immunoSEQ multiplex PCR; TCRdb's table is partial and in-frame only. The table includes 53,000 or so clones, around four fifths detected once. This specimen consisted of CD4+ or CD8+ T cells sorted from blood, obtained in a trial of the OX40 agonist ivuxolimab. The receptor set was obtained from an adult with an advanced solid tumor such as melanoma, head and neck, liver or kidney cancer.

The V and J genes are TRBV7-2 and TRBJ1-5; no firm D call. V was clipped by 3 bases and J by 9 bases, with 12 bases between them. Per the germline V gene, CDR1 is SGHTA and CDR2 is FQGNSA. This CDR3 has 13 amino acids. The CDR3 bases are TGTGCCAGCAGCTTGGAACAGATTAGGCCCCAGCATTTT. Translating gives CASSLEQIRPQHF.

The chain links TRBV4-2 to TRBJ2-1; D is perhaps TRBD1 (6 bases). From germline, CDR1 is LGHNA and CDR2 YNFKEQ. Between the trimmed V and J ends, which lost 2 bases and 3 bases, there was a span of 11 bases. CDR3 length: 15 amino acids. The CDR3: CASSQTGTLYNEQFF. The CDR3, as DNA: TGTGCCAGCAGCCAAACCGGGACACTCTACAATGAGCAGTTCTTC.

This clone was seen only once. The chain's CDR3 is CASSFWGLAGFYEQYF. CDR3 sequence (DNA): TGTGCCAGCAGCTTTTGGGGACTAGCGGGATTTTACGAGCAGTACTTC. The chain uses TRBV7-3 and TRBJ2-7; 13 bases map to TRBD2. The CDR3 sequence is 16 residues long. The germline gives CDR1 SGHTA, CDR2 FQGTGA. V shed 3 bases and J 4 bases; nucleotides not matched to a gene: 6. The full variable domain, completed using reference TRBV7-3 and TRBJ2-7, is GAGVSQTPSNKVTEKGKYVELRCDPISGHTALYWYRQSLGQGPEFLIYFQGTGAADDSGLPNDRFFAVRPEGSVSTLKIQRTERGDSAVYLCASSFWGLAGFYEQYFGPGTRLTVT.

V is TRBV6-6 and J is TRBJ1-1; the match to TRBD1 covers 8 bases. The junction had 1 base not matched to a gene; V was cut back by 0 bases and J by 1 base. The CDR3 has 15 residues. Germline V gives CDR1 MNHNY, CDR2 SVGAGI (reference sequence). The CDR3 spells CASSYSGTGNTEAFF. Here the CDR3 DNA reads TGTGCCAGCAGTTACTCGGGGACAGGGAACACTGAAGCTTTCTTT.

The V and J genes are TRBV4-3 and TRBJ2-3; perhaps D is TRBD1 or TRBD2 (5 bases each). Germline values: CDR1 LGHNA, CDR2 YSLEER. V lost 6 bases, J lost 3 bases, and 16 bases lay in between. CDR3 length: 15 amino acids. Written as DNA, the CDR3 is TGCGCCAGCAGTCATTCCGGGGCGAGAACAGATACGCAGTATTTT. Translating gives CASSHSGARTDTQYF.

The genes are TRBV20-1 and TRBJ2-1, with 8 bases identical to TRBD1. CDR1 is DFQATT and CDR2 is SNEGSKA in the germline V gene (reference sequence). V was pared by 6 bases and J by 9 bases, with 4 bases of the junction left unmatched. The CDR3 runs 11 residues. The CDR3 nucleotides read TGCAGTGCCCCCGGACAGGGTGAGCAGTTCTTC. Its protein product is CSAPGQGEQFF.

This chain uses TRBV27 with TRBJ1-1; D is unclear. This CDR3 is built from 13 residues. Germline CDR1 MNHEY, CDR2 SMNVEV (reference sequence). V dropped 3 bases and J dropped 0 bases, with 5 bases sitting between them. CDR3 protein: CASSLVVNTEAFF. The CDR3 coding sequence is TGTGCCAGCAGTTTGGTTGTGAACACTGAAGCTTTCTTT.

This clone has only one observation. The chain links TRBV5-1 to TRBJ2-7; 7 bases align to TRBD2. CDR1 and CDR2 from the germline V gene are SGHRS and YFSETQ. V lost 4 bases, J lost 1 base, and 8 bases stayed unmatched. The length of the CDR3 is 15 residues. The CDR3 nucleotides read TGCGCCAGCAGCCCTTCTATGGGGGGGTCCTACGAGCAGTACTTC. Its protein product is CASSPSMGGSYEQYF.

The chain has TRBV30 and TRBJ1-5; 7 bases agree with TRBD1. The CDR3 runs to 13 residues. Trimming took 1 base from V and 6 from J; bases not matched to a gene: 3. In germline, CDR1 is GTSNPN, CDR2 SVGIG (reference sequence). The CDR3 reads CAWSETGFQPQHF. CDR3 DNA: TGTGCCTGGAGTGAGACAGGGTTTCAGCCCCAGCATTTT.

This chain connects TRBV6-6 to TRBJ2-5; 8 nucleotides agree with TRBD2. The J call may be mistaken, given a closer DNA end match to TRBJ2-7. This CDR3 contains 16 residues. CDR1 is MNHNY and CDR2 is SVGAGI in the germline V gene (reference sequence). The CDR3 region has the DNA TGTGCCAGCAGCACCTTGGGGGCGGGAGGACGGTACGAGCAGTACTTC. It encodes CASSTLGAGGRYEQYF.

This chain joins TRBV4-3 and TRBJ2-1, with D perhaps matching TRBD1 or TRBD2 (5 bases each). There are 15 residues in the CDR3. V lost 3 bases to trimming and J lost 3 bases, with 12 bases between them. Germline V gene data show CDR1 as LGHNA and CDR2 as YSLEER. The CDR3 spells CASSQRRGHYNEQFF. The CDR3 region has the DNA TGCGCCAGCAGCCAGCGTCGGGGCCACTACAATGAGCAGTTCTTC.

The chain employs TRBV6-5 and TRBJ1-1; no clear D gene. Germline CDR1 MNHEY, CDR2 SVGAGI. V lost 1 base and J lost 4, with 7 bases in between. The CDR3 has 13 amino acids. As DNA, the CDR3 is TGTGCCAGCAGTTACTTGTTCTCCACTGAAGCTTTCTTT. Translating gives CASSYLFSTEAFF.